Listed below are T cell receptor beta chains from one sample, sequenced in a study of CD8+ T cells in alopecia areata. Sequencing used immunoSEQ multiplex PCR; TCRdb keeps in-frame clones, though not all of them. The sample gives some 180,000 clones, approximately 62% of which show up once; 1.5% to 2% is in the top ten. Sequenced material: CD4+ T cells sorted from blood, taken at week 0. The receptors derive from a human donor with alopecia areata. Each CDR3 is given with its conserved first and last residue. The D gene is left open where the match is weak. Clone size, where shown, is once, few, many, or a class for clones that have expanded.

>many|TRBV11-2|TRBD1|15|TRBJ2-1
TGTGCCAGCAGCTTCCGGGACAGGGCACGCGATGAGCAGTTCTTC
CASSFRDRARDEQFF
>-|TRBV27|-|20|TRBJ1-2
TGTGCCAGCAGCCCAATCATACGGACTGGAGGGCGGCTTATTAACTATGGCTACACCTTC
CASSPIIRTGGRLINYGYTF
>-|TRBV29-1|TRBD1|14|TRBJ1-2
TGCAGCGTACGGACAGGGGAGGAAGCCTATGGCTACACCTTC
CSVRTGEEAYGYTF
>-|TRBV7-9|-|17|TRBJ2-1
TGTGCCAGCAGACGCCTGGGAATAGCCAATTCTCCCAATGAGCAGTTCTTC
CASRRLGIANSPNEQFF
>-|TRBV7-9|-|12|TRBJ1-2
TGTGCCAGCGGACCCGGGGGTTATGGCTACACCTTC
CASGPGGYGYTF
>-|TRBV4-1|-|13|TRBJ2-5
TGCGCCAGCAGCCAAGCGGGGACAGAGACCCAGTACTTC
CASSQAGTETQYF
>-|TRBV5-1|-|14|TRBJ1-2
TGCGCCAGCAGCCAACAGGGCTCTAACTATGGCTACACCTTC
CASSQQGSNYGYTF
>few|TRBV13|TRBD1|14|TRBJ1-1
TGTGCCAGCAGCGGGGAGACAGGGACCAATGGAGCTTTCTTT
CASSGETGTNGAFF
>-|TRBV10-3|-|14|TRBJ2-7
TGTGCCATCAGTGAGACAGGGCTAACCTACGAGCAGTACTTC
CAISETGLTYEQYF
>-|TRBV15|-|12|TRBJ1-2
TGTGCCACCAGCGTGGATCGAGTCGGCTACACCTTC
CATSVDRVGYTF
>few|TRBV28|-|15|TRBJ2-7
TGTGCCAGCAGTTCCCCCATTGACAGTCCCTACGAGCAGTACTTC
CASSSPIDSPYEQYF
>-|TRBV18|-|14|TRBJ2-5
TGTGCCAGCTCACCAGGGGTACCTGAGGAGACCCAGTACTTC
CASSPGVPEETQYF
>few|TRBV15|-|14|TRBJ1-2
TGTGCCACCAGCAGAGACAGGGCCAACTATGGCTACACCTTC
CATSRDRANYGYTF
>-|TRBV30|-|14|TRBJ1-5
TGTGCCTGGACCCCAGGAGGACAGTATCAGCCCCAGCATTTT
CAWTPGGQYQPQHF
>-|TRBV20-1|-|11|TRBJ2-5
TGCAGTGCTAGTGGGATAGAGACCCAGTACTTC
CSASGIETQYF
>-|TRBV11-2|TRBD2|18|TRBJ2-1
TGTGCCAGCAGCCTACTTAACACCGGGACTAGCGGGTACAATGAGCAGTTCTTC
CASSLLNTGTSGYNEQFF
>-|TRBV29-1|-|12|TRBJ2-5
TGCAGCGCCCGGGGCCAGTTGGAGACCCAGTACTTC
CSARGQLETQYF
>once|TRBV27|-|13|TRBJ2-3
TGTGCCAGCAGTTTTTCTAGCACAGATACGCAGTATTTT
CASSFSSTDTQYF
>once|TRBV5-1|-|13|TRBJ2-1
TGCGCCAGCAGCTTAGAACATTACAATGAGCAGTTCTTC
CASSLEHYNEQFF
>-|TRBV10-3|-|15|TRBJ2-6
TGTGCCATCAGTGAGTCAGCAGCTGGGGCCAACGTCCTGACTTTC
CAISESAAGANVLTF
>once|TRBV29-1|-|14|TRBJ1-2
TGCAGCGTTGGGCTGGGGGCAATTACAGGTGGCTACACCTTC
CSVGLGAITGGYTF
>few|TRBV5-1|-|16|TRBJ1-1
TGCGCCAGCAGCCCGCGCGGGAAGCAGCAGAACACTGAAGCTTTCTTT
CASSPRGKQQNTEAFF
>-|TRBV30|TRBD1|15|TRBJ2-2
TGTGCCTGGACATTGACAGGGAGGAACACCGGGGAGCTGTTTTTT
CAWTLTGRNTGELFF
>-|TRBV5-6|-|13|TRBJ1-5
TGTGCCAGCAGCTTATGGAGCAATCAGCCCCAGCATTTT
CASSLWSNQPQHF
>few|TRBV11-2|TRBD2|17|TRBJ2-1
TGTGCCAGCAGCTTAGGAGCTAGCGGGGGGGCCTACAATGAGCAGTTCTTC
CASSLGASGGAYNEQFF
>-|TRBV20-1|-|9|TRBJ2-3
TGCAGTGCTTCCGATGGGGCCATCTTT
CSASDGAIF
>-|TRBV29-1|-|13|TRBJ2-7
TGCAGCGTGGACTCAGGGGCCGACTACGAGCAGTACTTC
CSVDSGADYEQYF
>few|TRBV29-1|-|12|TRBJ2-6
TGCAGCGTCCGCTCTGGGGCCAACGTCCTGACTTTC
CSVRSGANVLTF
>-|TRBV25-1|TRBD1|15|TRBJ1-6
TGTGCCAGCAGTGAGGACAGGGGGCGAAATTCACCCCTCCACTTT
CASSEDRGRNSPLHF
>few|TRBV30|-|13|TRBJ2-3
TGTGCCTGGAACCGGGACCTGTCAGATACGCAGTATTTT
CAWNRDLSDTQYF
>-|TRBV5-1|-|15|TRBJ2-1
TGCGCCAGCAGCTTGGTTGTAGCGGCAGACAATGAGCAGTTCTTC
CASSLVVAADNEQFF
>-|TRBV29-1|-|12|TRBJ1-2
TGCAGCGTTCAAGACAGAGAGTATGGCTACACCTTC
CSVQDREYGYTF
>-|TRBV4-3|TRBD2|14|TRBJ2-1
TGCGCCAGCAGCCAAGTAGCGGGAGACAATGAGCAGTTCTTC
CASSQVAGDNEQFF
>few|TRBV2|TRBD2|15|TRBJ2-3
TGTGCCAGCAGCGCACCGGGACTAGCGACAGATACGCAGTATTTT
CASSAPGLATDTQYF
>-|TRBV30|-|14|TRBJ2-2
TGTGCCTGGAGGGGTTCTAGGAACACCGGGGAGCTGTTTTTT
CAWRGSRNTGELFF
>few|TRBV6-1|TRBD2|16|TRBJ2-2
TGTGCCAGCAGTGAAGTAGCGGGGGGTGCAGCGGGGGAGCTGTTTTTT
CASSEVAGGAAGELFF
>-|TRBV4-1|TRBD1|15|TRBJ1-6
TGCGCCAGCAGCCCGGGACAGTCGATTAATTCACCCCTCCACTTT
CASSPGQSINSPLHF
>-|TRBV20-1|-|11|TRBJ2-1
TGCAGTGCTAGTGTCCAGGATGAGCAGTTCTTC
CSASVQDEQFF
>once|TRBV30|TRBD1|14|TRBJ1-6
TGTGCCTGGGTCCTAACAGGGGGTAATTCACCCCTCCACTTT
CAWVLTGGNSPLHF
>few|TRBV7-9|-|15|TRBJ2-2
TGTGCCAGCAGCTTTGGGACGGCGAACACCGGGGAGCTGTTTTTT
CASSFGTANTGELFF
>-|TRBV4-3|-|15|TRBJ1-2
TGCGCCAGCAGCCAAGAAGGCGGCAGGGGCAGAGGCTACACCTTC
CASSQEGGRGRGYTF
>-|TRBV10-2|TRBD2|15|TRBJ2-1
TGCGCCAGCAGAAGGGGAGCGGGGGGCTCGAATGAGCAGTTCTTC
CASRRGAGGSNEQFF
>-|TRBV19|-|12|TRBJ2-1
TGTGCCAGTAGGAGACGGACCGGCGAGCAGTTCTTC
CASRRRTGEQFF
>few|TRBV29-1|-|12|TRBJ1-1
TGCAGCGTTGGTGGAAGGTTCACTGAAGCTTTCTTT
CSVGGRFTEAFF
>-|TRBV5-1|-|14|TRBJ2-5
TGCGCCAGCAGCTTAGAGACCTACGGGGAGACCCAGTACTTC
CASSLETYGETQYF
>-|TRBV15|-|13|TRBJ2-5
TGTGCCACCAGCAGAGGTCAAGAGGAGACCCAGTACTTC
CATSRGQEETQYF
>-|TRBV2|-|14|TRBJ2-2
TGTGCCAGCAGTGGGAGCCGGGGCACCGGGGAGCTGTTTTTT
CASSGSRGTGELFF
>once|TRBV5-5|-|13|TRBJ2-7
TGTGCCAGCAGCCCTCATCATACCGGCGAGCAGTACTTC
CASSPHHTGEQYF
>-|TRBV29-1|-|12|TRBJ2-7
TGCAGCGTTGTCTTCCGGGTCAACGAGCAGTACTTC
CSVVFRVNEQYF